The rows below give T cell receptor beta chains drawn from one sample of a study of OX40 agonist ivuxolimab in advanced cancers. The assay was immunoSEQ multiplex PCR, and TCRdb's table has in-frame clones only and misses some. The sample yields under 20,000 clones, about 80% seen once. Sequencing was performed on CD4+ or CD8+ T cells sorted from blood, taken in a trial of the OX40 agonist ivuxolimab. The receptor set was obtained from an adult with an advanced solid tumor such as melanoma, head and neck, liver or kidney cancer. Each CDR3 is given with its conserved first and last residue. D genes are given only for firm matches. Only some rows state a clone size, as once, few, many or a class for expanded clones.

size,J,D,V,DNA,CDR3
NA,TRBJ2-1,NA,TRBV7-3,TGTGCCAGCGGCCGGATGAGGGGTCACAATGAGCAGTTCTTC,CASGRMRGHNEQFF
NA,TRBJ1-2,TRBD1,TRBV6-1,TGTGCCAGCAGTGAAGTGCTCGGGACAGGGGAGAATGGCTACACCTTC,CASSEVLGTGENGYTF
NA,TRBJ2-7,TRBD1,TRBV27,TGTGCCAGCAGTAGGCCCGGGACAGGGGCCGAGCAGTACTTC,CASSRPGTGAEQYF
NA,TRBJ1-1,NA,TRBV15,TGTGCCACCAGCAGAGATCTCACGGAAGCTTTCTTT,CATSRDLTEAFF
NA,TRBJ2-5,TRBD2,TRBV2,TGTGCCAGCGGGGGACTAGCGGGCGGCTTCCAAGAGACCCAGTACTTC,CASGGLAGGFQETQYF
few,TRBJ2-3,TRBD2,TRBV9,TGTGCCAGCAGCGCCGAACTAGCGACAGATACGCAGTATTTT,CASSAELATDTQYF
once,TRBJ1-2,TRBD1,TRBV27,TGTGCCAGCAGTTTTCAGGGGGCTTCCAACTATGGCTACACCTTC,CASSFQGASNYGYTF
NA,TRBJ2-3,TRBD2,TRBV11-2,TGTGCCAGCAGCTTAGATCAATGGGGGGGGGTGACAGATACGCAGTATTTT,CASSLDQWGGVTDTQYF
NA,TRBJ2-2,NA,TRBV6-5,TGTGCCAGCAGCCCTTCGGTCCCCGGGGAGCTGTTTTTT,CASSPSVPGELFF
few,TRBJ1-5,TRBD1,TRBV7-6,TGTGCCAGCAGCTTAGTAGCCCACGAACAGGGGTTTCAGCCCCAGCATTTT,CASSLVAHEQGFQPQHF
NA,TRBJ2-1,TRBD2,TRBV7-2,TGTGCCAGCAGCTTATTGGGACTAGCGGGAGACGACTATGAGCAGTTCTTC,CASSLLGLAGDDYEQFF
NA,TRBJ2-6,NA,TRBV27,TGTGCCAGCAGTTACGAGGGGGCTGGGGCCAACGTCCTGACTTTC,CASSYEGAGANVLTF
once,TRBJ2-1,TRBD2,TRBV7-9,TGTGCCAGCAGCCTAGCGGGGGGGCAATACAATGAGCAGTTCTTC,CASSLAGGQYNEQFF
medium-sized,TRBJ2-3,NA,TRBV6-4,TGTGCCAGCAGTAACCGTGCAGGGACAGATACGCAGTATTTT,CASSNRAGTDTQYF
once,TRBJ1-6,TRBD1,TRBV2,TGTGCCAGCAGTGATGGGGACAGGGGATACCATAATTCACCCCTCCACTTT,CASSDGDRGYHNSPLHF
NA,TRBJ2-5,NA,TRBV4-1,TGCGCCAGCAGCAACAAACTCACAGGGTTGGAGACCCAGTACTTC,CASSNKLTGLETQYF
NA,TRBJ1-1,TRBD1,TRBV28,TGTGCCAGCAGATGGACAGGGGGCCTCACTGAAGCTTTCTTT,CASRWTGGLTEAFF
NA,TRBJ2-3,NA,TRBV19,TGTGCCAGTAGTATTGGGGGTTCAGATACGCAGTATTTT,CASSIGGSDTQYF
NA,TRBJ2-7,NA,TRBV27,TGTGCCAGCAGTTTATCGAGCGGGACAATAGCCCACGAGCAGTACTTC,CASSLSSGTIAHEQYF
NA,TRBJ2-1,NA,TRBV7-9,TGTGCCAGCAGCTTAGTGACAGGCAGGTTCTTC,CASSLVTGRFF
once,TRBJ1-4,NA,TRBV2,TGTGCCAGCAGTGAACAGGGGACAACTAATGAAAAACTGTTTTTT,CASSEQGTTNEKLFF
NA,TRBJ2-5,NA,TRBV30,TGTGCCTGGAGTGTAAGAGGTAGGGGGGCGAGGTACCAAGAGACCCAGTACTTC,CAWSVRGRGARYQETQYF
NA,TRBJ2-2,NA,TRBV5-1,TGCGCCAGCAGGAAGACCGGGGAGCTGTTTTTT,CASRKTGELFF
NA,TRBJ2-2,NA,TRBV29-1,TGCAGCGTTGATTCTCGGACACACGCGAACACCGGGGAGCTGTTTTTT,CSVDSRTHANTGELFF
NA,TRBJ2-3,TRBD2,TRBV27,TGTGCCAGCAGTTTATATCTAGCGGGGGGGCAAGATACGCAGTATTTT,CASSLYLAGGQDTQYF
NA,TRBJ2-5,NA,TRBV5-1,TGCGCCAGCAGCTTGGCAGAGACCCAGTACTTC,CASSLAETQYF
NA,TRBJ2-1,TRBD1,TRBV19,TGTGCCAGTAGTATGGGGGGACAGGCCTACAATGAGCAGTTCTTC,CASSMGGQAYNEQFF
NA,TRBJ2-3,NA,TRBV5-3,TGTGCCAGTATAATGGGGGGCGGCTTCACAGATACGCAGTATTTT,CASIMGGGFTDTQYF
NA,TRBJ2-7,TRBD1,TRBV20-1,TGCAGTGCTAGGACAGGGGTCGAGCAGTACTTC,CSARTGVEQYF
NA,TRBJ2-4,NA,TRBV15,TGTGCCACCAGCAGTGACCAGGTGGTTGCCAAAAACATTCAGTACTTC,CATSSDQVVAKNIQYF
NA,TRBJ1-4,TRBD1,TRBV29-1,TGCAGCGCCCTCGACAGGGGCGACGGTGAAAAACTGTTTTTT,CSALDRGDGEKLFF
once,TRBJ2-7,TRBD2,TRBV2,TGTGCCAGCGGACTAGCGAAATTGTCCTACGAGCAGTACTTC,CASGLAKLSYEQYF
NA,TRBJ2-1,NA,TRBV11-1,TGTGCCAGCAGCTCCCCGAACGACAATGAGCAGTTCTTC,CASSSPNDNEQFF
once,TRBJ2-3,NA,TRBV27,TGTGCCAGCAGAGACCTAATAGCGCCGGAGTCTAGCACAGATACGCAGTATTTT,CASRDLIAPESSTDTQYF
NA,TRBJ1-2,NA,TRBV7-9,TGTGCCAGCCGGACCCTTTCCTGGGACCATGGCTACACCTTC,CASRTLSWDHGYTF
NA,TRBJ2-7,TRBD1,TRBV28,TGTGCCAGCAGTTTCGGACAGGTATCCTACGAGCAGTACTTC,CASSFGQVSYEQYF
few,TRBJ1-2,NA,TRBV29-1,TGCAGCGTTGGGGGGAGCCTCTCTGGCTACACCTTC,CSVGGSLSGYTF
NA,TRBJ2-3,NA,TRBV7-3,TGTGCCAGCAGCTTCGGGACTAGCACAGATACGCAGTATTTT,CASSFGTSTDTQYF
NA,TRBJ1-5,NA,TRBV28,TGTGCCAGCTCTGGGGAGCCCCAGCATTTT,CASSGEPQHF
NA,TRBJ1-6,NA,TRBV10-2,TGCGCCAGCAGTAAAGGCAGGGAGTCCTATAATTCACCCCTCCACTTT,CASSKGRESYNSPLHF
NA,TRBJ1-2,NA,TRBV6-5,TGTGCCAGCAGTTACAAGGACGGCGGAAAGCTCTATGGCTACACCTTC,CASSYKDGGKLYGYTF
once,TRBJ1-1,NA,TRBV6-6,TGTGCCAGCAGTTACTCGGACGAGGGGGCTGAAGCTTTCTTT,CASSYSDEGAEAFF
NA,TRBJ2-5,TRBD2,TRBV19,TGTGCCAGTAACCCGGGACTAGACCTCCAAGAGACCCAGTACTTC,CASNPGLDLQETQYF
NA,TRBJ1-1,NA,TRBV5-4,TGTGCCAGCAGCTTGGATAGAGGGAACACTGAAGCTTTCTTT,CASSLDRGNTEAFF
once,TRBJ2-6,NA,TRBV6-5,TGTGCCAGCAGTTACGTGGGATCTGGGGCCAACGTCCTGACTTTC,CASSYVGSGANVLTF
NA,TRBJ2-7,NA,TRBV5-4,TGTGCCAGCAGCTTGGCTTTAACGGCGGACGAGCAGTACTTC,CASSLALTADEQYF
NA,TRBJ1-3,NA,TRBV28,TGTGCCAGCAGTTTGAACGGCGCTCCGAAGGGGGACACCATATATTTT,CASSLNGAPKGDTIYF